Below are 27 T cell receptor beta chains sequenced from a single sample in a study of cytomegalovirus exposure and HLA in healthy donors (dated by TCRdb to the late 2010s). The library was prepared using the immunoSEQ multiplex PCR assay. A mixture of 60 forward primers for TCR Vbeta segments and 13 reverse primers for TCR Jbeta segments was used in the multiplex PCR. The clones in this table, taken by TCRdb from immuneACCESS, are in-frame only. Not every clone is retained; where verified, under half of the shortfall comes from an unresolved V gene, and the cause of the rest is unknown. Across this sample there are 70,000 to 90,000 clones, with around two thirds seen only once. Over 4.5% of the sample comes from the top ten. The sample taken for sequencing was PBMCs. The source of these receptors is a man aged 60 to 69 in good health and CMV-seropositive.

With regard to this clone: Germline and junction disagree at one end, which may indicate a read error. The V and J genes are TRBV7-2 and TRBJ1-1, with TRBD1 identical over 9 bases. The CDR3 is 14 residues long. Germline V gene sequence: CDR1 SGHTA, CDR2 FQGNSA. CDR3 coding DNA: TGTGCCGGCAGCTACCTGACAGGGGGGACTGAAGCTTTCTTT. Translation: CAGSYLTGGTEAFF.

This sequence joins TRBV19 and TRBJ2-7, with D perhaps TRBD2 (5 bases). The CDR3 sequence is 14 residues long. CDR1 and CDR2 from the germline V gene are LNHDA and SQIVND (reference sequence). Trimming took off 5 bases at V and 3 bases at J, with 14 bases between the two ends. The DNA for the CDR3 is TGTGCCAGTAGTCGGAGTAGCGCAAACTACGAGCAGTACTTC. Protein: CASSRSSANYEQYF.

The chain recombines TRBV2 with TRBJ2-1, with 9 bases matching TRBD2. Trimming at V came to 7 bases and at J to 4 bases, leaving 8 bases not matched to a gene. Looked up from germline, CDR1 is SNHLY and CDR2 is FYNNEI. CDR3 size: 15 residues. The CDR3 coding sequence is TGTGCCAGCAAAGTTGGGCGGGAGGGTTACAATGAGCAGTTCTTC. Residues: CASKVGREGYNEQFF.

This clone was detected a few times. The chain is built from TRBV7-6 and TRBJ2-1, with D maybe TRBD1 (5 bases). The CDR3 is 16 residues long. V lost 1 base, J lost 3 bases, and 13 bases lay in between. Germline V gene lookup returns CDR1 SGHVS and CDR2 FNYEAQ. CDR3: CASSLVTDYYYNEQFF. In DNA, the CDR3 is TGTGCCAGCAGCTTAGTGACAGATTATTACTACAATGAGCAGTTCTTC.

This clone was seen more than once but under ten times. V is TRBV19 and J is TRBJ2-5; possibly TRBD2 for D (6 bases). The DNA end is a closer match to TRBJ2-7, so the J assignment may be wrong. CDR1 LNHDA and CDR2 SQIVND come from the germline V gene (reference sequence). This CDR3 has 15 amino acids. The CDR3 protein is CASSPGTGYAYEQYF. The CDR3 DNA is TGTGCCAGTAGTCCCGGGACTGGATATGCCTACGAGCAGTACTTC.

The rearrangement links TRBV7-2 to TRBJ2-1, with 9 bases fitting TRBD2. V lost 4 bases, J lost 7 bases, and 8 bases stayed unmatched. This CDR3 is built from 15 residues. Germline lookup yields CDR1 SGHTA and CDR2 FQGNSA. CDR3 sequence: CASSSGLAFSNEQFF. The CDR3 DNA reads as TGTGCCAGCAGCTCGGGACTAGCTTTCAGTAATGAGCAGTTCTTC.

J is TRBJ2-5 and V is TRBV6-1; D perhaps matches TRBD2 (5 bases). The CDR3 is made up of 13 amino acids. Germline V CDR1 and CDR2: MNHNS, SASEGT. Trimming pared 2 bases from V and 5 bases from J, leaving 9 bases between. For the CDR3, the DNA is TGTGCCAGCAGTGAATACGGGATTGAGACCCAGTACTTC. This codes for CASSEYGIETQYF.

The chain combines TRBV2 with TRBJ2-2; D gene uncertain. Germline CDR1 reads SNHLY; CDR2 reads FYNNEI. The V end lost 7 bases, the J end lost 1 base, and 10 bases lay between the germline ends. This CDR3 has 14 amino acids. Here the CDR3 DNA reads TGTGCCAGCACCCTTGTCAGGAACACCGGGGAGCTGTTTTTT. This sequence encodes CASTLVRNTGELFF. The complete variable domain, with remaining parts taken from reference TRBV2 and TRBJ2-2, reads EPEVTQTPSHQVTQMGQEVILRCVPISNHLYFYWYRQILGQKVEFLVSFYNNEISEKSEIFDDQFSVERPDGSNFTLKIRSTKLEDSAMYFCASTLVRNTGELFFGEGSRLTVL.

This clone appeared a few times. This chain joins TRBV5-1 and TRBJ2-1; 12 bases align to TRBD2. The CDR3 has 16 amino acids. Trimming cost V 4 bases and J 1 base; bases outside gene matches: 3. Germline V gene sequence: CDR1 SGHRS, CDR2 YFSETQ. The CDR3 protein is CASSKTSGGSYNEQFF. CDR3 DNA sequence: TGCGCCAGCAGCAAGACTAGCGGGGGTTCCTACAATGAGCAGTTCTTC.

V gene TRBV28 combines with J gene TRBJ1-5; TRBD1 agrees at 7 bases. V gave up 4 bases and J gave up 7 bases; unmatched junction bases: 10. CDR3 size: 15 residues. CDR1 MDHEN and CDR2 SYDVKM come from the germline V gene. CDR3 DNA sequence: TGTGCCAGCAGTTCCCCGAGGCAGGGGGTCCAGCCCCAGCATTTT. Its translation: CASSSPRQGVQPQHF.

V is TRBV15 and J is TRBJ2-4; 7 bases are a match to TRBD1. Germline V lookup: CDR1 LNHNV, CDR2 YYDKDF (reference sequence). V lost 3 bases, J lost 5 bases, and 10 bases stayed unmatched. The CDR3 contains 16 residues. In DNA form, the CDR3 reads TGTGCCACCAGCAGGGATGACAGGGATCTCCAAAACATTCAGTACTTC. This sequence encodes CATSRDDRDLQNIQYF.

This chain uses TRBV6-6 with TRBJ1-1, with unresolved D. Germline CDR1 reads MNHNY; CDR2 reads SVGAGI (reference sequence). The CDR3 contains 13 residues. The ends were cut back, 5 bases at V and 0 bases at J, with 7 bases in the middle. CDR3: CASSLELNTEAFF. The CDR3 DNA reads as TGTGCCAGCAGTCTCGAGTTGAACACTGAAGCTTTCTTT.

The rearrangement uses TRBV6-1 and TRBJ2-7, with 9 nucleotides matching TRBD1. The CDR3 has 13 amino acids. V dropped 5 bases and J dropped 6; count of bases not matched to a gene: 5. The germline gives CDR1 MNHNS, CDR2 SASEGT. The CDR3 nucleotides are TGTGCCAGCAGTCCGGGACAGGGAAGCGAGCAGTACTTC. This translates into CASSPGQGSEQYF.

The J gene is TRBJ1-4, the V gene TRBV5-1; D might be TRBD1 (5 bases). The CDR3 sequence is 15 residues long. Trimming removed 0 bases from V and 8 bases from J, with 14 bases in between. Per germline, CDR1 SGHRS and CDR2 YFSETQ. The CDR3 loop is CASSLATGEREKLFF. DNA for the CDR3: TGCGCCAGCAGCTTGGCCACGGGGGAGCGCGAAAAACTGTTTTTT.

Judged by abundance, this clone is medium-sized. The chain links TRBV27 to TRBJ1-3; D remains unclear. The germline V gene encodes CDR1 MNHEY and CDR2 SMNVEV (reference sequence). The V gene lost 3 bases and the J gene lost 3 bases, with 9 bases spanning the gap. This CDR3 contains 14 residues. The CDR3 protein is CASSLAAGGNTIYF. The CDR3 DNA reads TGTGCCAGCAGTTTGGCGGCTGGTGGAAACACCATATATTTT.

This clone appeared a few times. This chain links TRBV5-1 with TRBJ2-1, with 10 nucleotides matching TRBD2. V dropped 1 base and J dropped 4; count of bases not matched to a gene: 8. Looked up from germline, CDR1 is SGHRS and CDR2 is YFSETQ. The CDR3 sequence is 17 residues long. CDR3 sequence reads: CASSLLAGVSYYNEQFF. The CDR3 DNA sequence: TGCGCCAGCAGCTTGCTAGCGGGAGTGAGCTATTACAATGAGCAGTTCTTC.

V is TRBV19 and J is TRBJ2-7, with D possibly TRBD2 on 6 matching bases. Looked up from germline, CDR1 is LNHDA and CDR2 is SQIVND (reference sequence). Trimming stripped 3 bases from V and 5 bases from J, with 14 bases between. This CDR3 spans 14 amino acids. The CDR3 loop reads CASSIGEEGNEQYF. The CDR3 bases are TGTGCCAGTAGTATTGGGGAGGAAGGCAACGAGCAGTACTTC.

This CDR3 is CASSPSNDYEQYF. CDR3 nucleotides: TGTGCCAGCTCACCATCTAATGACTACGAGCAGTACTTC. The chain recombines TRBV18 with TRBJ2-7; D call uncertain. V was trimmed by 2 bases and J by 3 bases, leaving 8 bases between them. Per the germline V gene, CDR1 is KGHSH and CDR2 is LQKENI. This CDR3 comprises 13 residues.

The chain carries TRBV27 and TRBJ2-7, with a weak D call TRBD2 (6 bases). In germline, CDR1 is MNHEY, CDR2 SMNVEV (reference sequence). This CDR3 spans 15 amino acids. Trimming cost V 1 base and J 2 bases, with 12 bases left between them. The CDR3 region has the DNA TGTGCCAGCAGTTTATACGAGGGAGGTACCTACGAGCAGTACTTC. Its protein is CASSLYEGGTYEQYF.

The chain uses TRBV29-1 and TRBJ1-3; a possible D gene is TRBD1 (6 bases). CDR1 is SQVTM and CDR2 is ANQGSEA in the germline V gene. The CDR3 is 15 amino acids. V was cut by 7 bases and J by 3 bases, with 19 bases left in between. The CDR3 sequence: CSASRDTGGGNTIYF. CDR3 DNA sequence: TGCAGCGCCTCTCGGGACACTGGAGGTGGAAACACCATATATTTT.

The chain combines TRBV6-5 with TRBJ2-1, with 9 bases aligning to TRBD2. The V and J ends lost 2 bases and 1 base, in that order; junction bases with no gene match: 3. CDR1 and CDR2 from the germline V gene are MNHEY and SVGAGI. This CDR3 is built from 16 residues. In nucleotides, the CDR3 is TGTGCCAGCAGTTACGGGCGGGGGGGTTCCTACAATGAGCAGTTCTTC. Its translation: CASSYGRGGSYNEQFF.

The chain joins TRBV2 to TRBJ2-2; 10 bases fit TRBD1. The CDR3 is 17 residues long. Per germline, CDR1 SNHLY and CDR2 FYNNEI. Trimming took 2 bases from V and 6 from J; bases not matched to a gene: 9. The CDR3, as DNA: TGTGCCAGCAGTGAAAGCCCGACAGGGGGCGCGTCCGGGGAGCTGTTTTTT. This encodes CASSESPTGGASGELFF.

A single count supports this clone. The chain joins TRBV5-4 to TRBJ2-3; 7 bases are shared with TRBD2. V lost 5 bases, J lost 3 bases, and 12 bases stayed unmatched. Germline values: CDR1 SGHNT, CDR2 YYREEE (reference sequence). The CDR3 extends over 16 amino acids. The DNA of the CDR3 is TGTGCCAGCAGACCGGTTCTAGCGGAACAAACAGATACGCAGTATTTT. Protein product: CASRPVLAEQTDTQYF.

J is TRBJ1-1 and V is TRBV6-6, with D maybe TRBD1 (5 bases). CDR1 is MNHNY and CDR2 is SVGAGI in the germline V gene (reference sequence). Trimming removed 2 bases from V and 10 bases from J, with 20 bases in between. The CDR3 has 15 residues. DNA of the CDR3: TGTGCCAGCAGTTACGATCACGGGGGGACGGGAGGAGCTTTCTTT. This encodes CASSYDHGGTGGAFF.

The CDR3 DNA follows: TGTGCCAGCCCCTTGGGGCTAGATGATCAGCCCCAGCATTTT. This codes for CASPLGLDDQPQHF. The chain recombines TRBV5-4 with TRBJ1-5; a possible D gene is TRBD1 (5 bases). Germline lookup yields CDR1 SGHNT and CDR2 YYREEE (reference sequence). V shed 7 bases and J shed 5 bases, with 16 bases lying between them. The CDR3 contains 14 residues.

The rearrangement links TRBV5-1 to TRBJ2-2, with 9 bases aligning to TRBD1. Germline CDR1 and CDR2: SGHRS and YFSETQ. The CDR3 loop spans 16 amino acids. With V trimmed by 4 bases and J by 4 bases, 8 bases remained unmatched. For the CDR3, the DNA is TGCGCCAGCAGCGCCGGGACAGGGACTTTCACCGGGGAGCTGTTTTTT. Protein sequence: CASSAGTGTFTGELFF.

The chain is built from TRBV7-6 and TRBJ2-7; weak D call: TRBD2 (6 bases). Germline assignment: CDR1 SGHVS and CDR2 FNYEAQ. There are 15 residues in the CDR3. Deletions cut 4 bases from V and 2 bases from J, with 15 bases between. The CDR3: CASSSDLGGAYEQYF. The CDR3 DNA is TGTGCCAGCAGCTCCGATCTGGGGGGTGCCTACGAGCAGTACTTC.